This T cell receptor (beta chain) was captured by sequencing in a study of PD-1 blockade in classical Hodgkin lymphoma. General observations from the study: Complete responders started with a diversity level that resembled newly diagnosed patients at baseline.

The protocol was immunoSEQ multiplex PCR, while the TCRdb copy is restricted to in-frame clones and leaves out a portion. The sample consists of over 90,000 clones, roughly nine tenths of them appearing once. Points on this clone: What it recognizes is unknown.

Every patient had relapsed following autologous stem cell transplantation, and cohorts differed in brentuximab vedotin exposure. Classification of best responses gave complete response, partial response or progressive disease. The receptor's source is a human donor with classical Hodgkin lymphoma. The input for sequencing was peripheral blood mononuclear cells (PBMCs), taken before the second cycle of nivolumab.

The CDR3 reads CASSVNGASYEQYF. The CDR3, as DNA: TGCGCCAGCAGCGTGAACGGGGCCTCCTACGAGCAGTACTTC. The chain uses TRBV5-1 and TRBJ2-7; perhaps D is TRBD1 or TRBD2 (5 bases each). Germline V lookup: CDR1 SGHRS, CDR2 YFSETQ. The V and J ends lost 4 bases and 0 bases respectively, with 11 bases between them. The CDR3 totals 14 residues.